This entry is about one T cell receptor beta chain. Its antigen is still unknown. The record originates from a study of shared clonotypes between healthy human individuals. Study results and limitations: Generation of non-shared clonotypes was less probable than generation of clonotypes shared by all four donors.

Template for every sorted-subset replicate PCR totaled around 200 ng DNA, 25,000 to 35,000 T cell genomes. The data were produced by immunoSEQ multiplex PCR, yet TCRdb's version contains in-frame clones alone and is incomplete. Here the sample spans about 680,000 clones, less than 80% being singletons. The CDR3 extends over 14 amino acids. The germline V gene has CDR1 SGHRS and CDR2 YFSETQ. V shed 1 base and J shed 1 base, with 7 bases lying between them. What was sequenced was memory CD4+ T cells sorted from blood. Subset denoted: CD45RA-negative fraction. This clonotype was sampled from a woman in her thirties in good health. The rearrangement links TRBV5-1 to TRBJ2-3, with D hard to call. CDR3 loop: CASSLPGGTDTQYF. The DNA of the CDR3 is TGCGCCAGCAGCTTGCCCGGAGGCACAGATACGCAGTATTTT.